Below are 15 T cell receptor beta chains sequenced from a single sample in a study of CD8 T cells in Susac syndrome. After extraction with the RNeasy kit, 0.5 to 1 ug of the RNA was reverse transcribed using random hexamers. Each CDR3 protein gets one entry after TCRdb re-called the immunoSEQ multiplex PCR reads with MiXCR. The sample lists some 120,000 distinct CDR3 sequences; about 94% were seen once. Sequenced input: CD4+ T cells from PBMCs. Source of these receptors: a human donor with multiple sclerosis.

V is TRBV7-6 and J is TRBJ2-1; 9 bases map to TRBD1. This CDR3 region has 15 residues. The V gene's germline CDR1 is SGHVS and CDR2 FNYEAQ. Trimming at V came to 5 bases and at J to 4 bases, leaving 6 bases not matched to a gene. Here the CDR3 reads CASSGGTGKYNEQFF. In nucleotides, the CDR3 is TGTGCCAGCAGCGGGGGGACAGGGAAATACAATGAGCAGTTCTTC.

CDR3 coding DNA: TGTGCCAGCAGCTTGAGGGTGTCTGGGGCCAACGTCCTGACTTTC. It encodes CASSLRVSGANVLTF. The chain uses TRBV5-6 and TRBJ2-6, with unresolved D. The CDR3 is made up of 15 amino acids. From germline, CDR1 is SGHDT and CDR2 YYEEEE. V was clipped by 1 base and J by 1 base, with 6 bases between them. The full variable domain, its missing parts supplied by reference TRBV5-6 and TRBJ2-6, is DAGVTQSPTHLIKTRGQQVTLRCSPKSGHDTVSWYQQALGQGPQFIFQYYEEEERQRGNFPDRFSGHQFPNYSSELNVNALLLGDSALYLCASSLRVSGANVLTFGAGSRLTVL.

The V gene is TRBV6-2 or TRBV6-3, the J gene TRBJ1-1; D gene ambiguous. Germline values: CDR1 MNHEY, CDR2 SVGEGT. Trimming left V 5 bases short and J 5 bases short, with 9 bases between. There are 12 residues in the CDR3. The CDR3 spells CASSTHGTEAFF. The DNA of the CDR3 is TGTGCCAGCAGTACCCATGGGACTGAAGCTTTCTTT.

The chain joins TRBV6-5 to TRBJ1-1, with D possibly matching TRBD1 (5 bases). V shed 4 bases and J shed 9 bases, with 15 bases lying between them. This CDR3 is built from 13 residues. Germline V CDR1 and CDR2: MNHEY, SVGAGI. In DNA, the CDR3 is TGTGCCAGCAGTTCTCGGGGCCCTAGAAAAGCTTTCTTT. Amino acid sequence: CASSSRGPRKAFF.

The CDR3 sequence is CASSLVRQSEAFF. The CDR3 nucleotides read TGTGCCAGCAGCTTAGTTAGACAATCTGAAGCTTTCTTT. The genes are TRBV7-9 and TRBJ1-1, with D hard to call. Trimming removed 1 base from V and 6 bases from J, with 9 bases in between. The CDR3 has 13 amino acids. In germline, CDR1 is SEHNR, CDR2 FQNEAQ (reference sequence).

The CDR3 region is CAITKGDDYGYTF. CDR3 in DNA: TGTGCCATCACTAAAGGGGATGACTATGGCTACACCTTC. V usage is TRBV10-3 and J usage is TRBJ1-2; D is possibly TRBD1 (5 bases). The V end lost 7 bases, the J end lost 3 bases, and 12 bases lay between the germline ends. CDR3 length equals 13 residues. The germline CDR1 and CDR2 sequences are ENHRY and SYGVKD.

The chain has TRBV29-1 and TRBJ1-1; 7 bases are shared with TRBD1. The CDR3 length is 13 residues. CDR1 and CDR2 (germline): SQVTM, ANQGSEA. The ends lost 6 bases at V and 3 bases at J; junction bases unmatched: 7. The CDR3 coding sequence is TGCAGCGTCCCGGACAGGTTCGACACTGAAGCTTTCTTT. As protein: CSVPDRFDTEAFF.

This chain uses TRBV9 with TRBJ1-1; maybe TRBD1 (5 bases). Germline V gives CDR1 SGDLS, CDR2 YYNGEE. The V and J ends lost 1 base and 11 bases respectively, with 21 bases between them. The CDR3 runs 15 residues. CDR3: CASSVSQGPDRGAFF. In nucleotides, the CDR3 is TGTGCCAGCAGCGTAAGTCAGGGTCCAGATCGGGGCGCTTTCTTT.

In its sample, this clonotype was seen once. Mismatch with germline at one junction end may stem from a read error. The rearrangement joins TRBV5-1 to TRBJ1-1; no reliable D call. In germline, CDR1 is SGHRS, CDR2 YFSETQ. This CDR3 spans 14 amino acids. The CDR3 region has the DNA TGCGCCAGCAGCGAGGGCGGACCCGCTGTAATTCCTGTCTTT. This sequence encodes CASSEGGPAVIPVF.

The chain uses TRBV11-2 and TRBJ2-1; TRBD2 agrees at 12 bases. The V segment lost 3 bases and the J segment 10 bases; nucleotides outside the gene matches: 1. The CDR3 is 13 residues long. Germline V gene lookup returns CDR1 SGHAT and CDR2 FQNNGV. The CDR3, as DNA: TGTGCCAGCAGCTTCCTAGCGGGAGGGGAGCAGTTCTTC. It yields the protein CASSFLAGGEQFF.

This clonotype came up once. The gene calls are TRBV19 and TRBJ1-1, with 11 bases matching TRBD1. The CDR3 spans 14 residues. Germline assignment: CDR1 LNHDA and CDR2 SQIVND (reference sequence). Trimming cost V 6 bases and J 4 bases; bases outside gene matches: 4. CDR3 region: CASSGQGAVTEAFF. As DNA, the CDR3 is TGTGCCAGTAGCGGACAGGGGGCGGTCACTGAAGCTTTCTTT.

The chain carries TRBV3-1 and TRBJ2-7; 12 bases fit TRBD1. Germline V gene sequence: CDR1 LGHDT, CDR2 YNNKEL (reference sequence). V lost 4 bases and J lost 4; bases outside the gene matches: 5. The CDR3 spans 15 residues. The CDR3 sequence is CASSPRDRGLYEQYF. The DNA for the CDR3 is TGTGCCAGCAGCCCCCGGGACAGGGGGCTATACGAGCAGTACTTC.

The chain joins TRBV7-9 to TRBJ1-1; D is unclear. CDR1 is SEHNR, CDR2 FQNEAQ, per germline (reference sequence). This CDR3 is built from 12 residues. Trimming pared 4 bases from V and 10 bases from J, leaving 13 bases between. CDR3 bases: TGTGCCAGCAGCTCCATCCAAGAAGCAGCTTTCTTT. It is translated as CASSSIQEAAFF.

The chain recombines TRBV5-1 with TRBJ2-5, with TRBD2 matching 11 bases. V lost 4 bases to trimming and J lost 2 bases; unmatched junction nucleotides: 4. From germline, CDR1 is SGHRS and CDR2 YFSETQ. The CDR3 covers 15 residues. In DNA form, the CDR3 reads TGCGCCAGCAGCCCGGGACTAGCGGCACAAGAGACCCAGTACTTC. It translates to CASSPGLAAQETQYF.

The genes are TRBV7-2 and TRBJ1-2, with TRBD1 as a possible D gene (5 bases). V lost 4 bases and J 5 bases, leaving 11 bases between the germline ends. Per germline, CDR1 SGHTA and CDR2 FQGNSA. CDR3 length: 13 residues. CDR3 amino acids: CASSSMGDYGYTF. The CDR3 DNA follows: TGTGCCAGCAGCTCCATGGGGGATTATGGCTACACCTTC.